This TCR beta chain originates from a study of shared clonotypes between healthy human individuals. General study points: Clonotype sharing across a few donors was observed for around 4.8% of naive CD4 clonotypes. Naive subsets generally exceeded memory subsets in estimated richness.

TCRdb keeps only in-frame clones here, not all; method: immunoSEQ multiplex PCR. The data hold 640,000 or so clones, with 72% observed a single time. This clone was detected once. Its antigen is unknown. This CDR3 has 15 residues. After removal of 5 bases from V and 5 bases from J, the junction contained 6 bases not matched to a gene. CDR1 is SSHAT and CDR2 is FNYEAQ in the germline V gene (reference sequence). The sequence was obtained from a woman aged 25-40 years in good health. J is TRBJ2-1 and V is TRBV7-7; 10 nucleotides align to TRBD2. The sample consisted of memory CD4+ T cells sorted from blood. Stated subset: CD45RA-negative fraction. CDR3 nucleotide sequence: TGTGCCAGCAGCCCCGGACTAGCGGCTAACAATGAGCAGTTCTTC. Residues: CASSPGLAANNEQFF.